The entry below describes one TCR beta chain. Its target is not known. The record originates from a study of blood T cells in healthy people across ages. Whole-study findings and limits: The fall in TCR beta diversity per million T cells was roughly linear with age.

Between the trimmed V and J ends, which lost 0 bases and 10 bases, there was a span of 13 bases. Germline V gene lookup returns CDR1 MNHEY and CDR2 SVGEGT. CDR3 length equals 15 residues. The authors ran a second PCR of roughly 6 to 11 cycles using a sample-barcoded 5' primer and a J-beta primer mix. Via MiXCR, TCRdb re-called the 5' RACE reads, giving one row per CDR3 protein. The table lists around 1,800,000 distinct CDR3 sequences, roughly 43% of them singletons. The sequence derives from a human donor in good health. Sequences were obtained from blood. The chain has TRBV6-2 or TRBV6-3 and TRBJ1-6, with D possibly matching TRBD1 (5 bases). CDR3 nucleotides: TGTGCCAGCAGTTACTCAGAGGGGCGGGGATCACCCCTCCACTTT. Translated: CASSYSEGRGSPLHF.